This T cell receptor (beta chain) is from a study of cytomegalovirus exposure and HLA in healthy donors. Primers included in the PCR were 60 Vbeta and 13 Jbeta primers. Profiling relied on immunoSEQ multiplex PCR, and the TCRdb table lists in-frame clones only, not all of them. The sample yields 100,000 to 150,000 clones, approximately 61% seen once. The germline V gene encodes CDR1 MNHNY and CDR2 SVGAGI (reference sequence). This CDR3 region has 13 residues. V was shortened by 2 bases and J by 0 bases, with 5 bases between the two germline ends. The chain uses TRBV6-6 and TRBJ2-7; possibly TRBD2 for D (5 bases). Sample: PBMCs. The receptor's source is a man between 25 and 39 years old in good health and CMV-seropositive. DNA of the CDR3: TGTGCCAGCAGTTACCGGGGCTCCTACGAGCAGTACTTC. It yields the protein CASSYRGSYEQYF.